The present T cell receptor beta chain was sequenced within a study of Graves' ophthalmopathy and Graves' hyperthyroidism. Study-wide findings and caveats: In blood, most expanded thyroid clonotypes above 0.001 frequency were also detected.

By share of the sample, this clonotype is medium-sized. What it recognizes is unknown. Stable hyperthyroidism referred to disease that showed no ophthalmopathy within 18 months of follow-up. Patients were diagnosed from clinical symptoms, serum thyroxine, TRAb, thyroid ultrasound and orbital computed tomography. This CDR3 is 12 amino acids long. V shed 6 bases and J 6 bases; nucleotides not matched to a gene: 8. From germline, CDR1 is DFQATT and CDR2 SNEGSKA (reference sequence). The study amplified TCR beta CDR3 regions using RNA transcripts. In the first round, RT-PCR was carried out with HTBI primers, and a multiplex PCR formed the second round. TCRdb analysed the multiplex PCR reads with MiXCR anew, one entry per CDR3 protein. The data hold tens of thousands of distinct CDR3 sequences, with around 50% observed a single time.

The specimen was peripheral blood. The TCR originated in an adult woman with stable Graves' hyperthyroidism. The gene calls are TRBV20-1 and TRBJ2-7; 7 bases map to TRBD1. Here the CDR3 reads CSARQGLGEQYF. The DNA of the CDR3 is TGCAGTGCGAGACAGGGATTAGGCGAGCAGTACTTC.